Presented here are 8 T cell receptor beta chains from one specimen sequenced in a study of beta chain features in type 1 diabetes. Every isolated RNA sample was fully reverse transcribed, so sequencing captured expressed TCRB transcripts. Clones were sequenced by immunoSEQ multiplex PCR, and TCRdb holds only the in-frame ones, with some missing. The sample includes some 400,000 clones, more than 13% of them seen just once. Sequencing was performed on naive CD4+ T cells from blood. Every receptor here comes from a woman under 30 in good health.

This chain uses TRBV9 with TRBJ2-7, with 9 bases that match TRBD1. Germline V gives CDR1 SGDLS, CDR2 YYNGEE. CDR3 length: 15 residues. V lost 2 bases, J lost 3 bases, and 6 bases stayed unmatched. For the CDR3, the DNA is TGTGCCAGCAGCGTGAGGACAGGGGTTTTCTACGAGCAGTACTTC. Its protein is CASSVRTGVFYEQYF.

This rearrangement joins TRBV30 to TRBJ2-1; TRBD2 matches 8 bases. This CDR3 is built from 14 residues. The V segment lost 0 bases and the J segment 9 bases; nucleotides outside the gene matches: 7. Germline V gene data show CDR1 as GTSNPN and CDR2 as SVGIG (reference sequence). CDR3 residues: CAWSVETSAGEQFF. CDR3 sequence (DNA): TGTGCCTGGAGTGTCGAGACTAGCGCTGGTGAGCAGTTCTTC.

The chain has TRBV5-1 and TRBJ2-7, with a weak D call TRBD1 (6 bases). Germline V CDR1 and CDR2: SGHRS, YFSETQ. Trimming removed 3 bases from V and 6 bases from J, with 13 bases in between. The CDR3 contains 13 residues. In DNA, the CDR3 is TGCGCCAGCAGCTCACCAGGGGAATCCGAGCAGTACTTC. This codes for CASSSPGESEQYF.

This clone was detected only a few times. The chain recombines TRBV13 with TRBJ1-2, with D possibly being TRBD1 (6 bases). This CDR3 has 15 residues. CDR1 PRHDT and CDR2 FYEKMQ come from the germline V gene (reference sequence). V gave up 5 bases and J gave up 2 bases, with 15 bases separating them. Here the CDR3 reads CASSPATGQNYGYTF. CDR3 sequence (DNA): TGTGCCAGCAGCCCCGCGACAGGACAGAACTATGGCTACACCTTC.

In this sample, this clone turned up a few times. The rearrangement uses TRBV5-1 and TRBJ2-5; D perhaps matches TRBD2 (5 bases). Per the germline V gene, CDR1 is SGHRS and CDR2 is YFSETQ. V dropped 4 bases and J dropped 4 bases, with 14 bases sitting between them. The CDR3 covers 14 residues. CDR3 residues: CASSKLVSPETQYF. DNA for the CDR3: TGCGCCAGCAGCAAACTAGTATCCCCAGAGACCCAGTACTTC.

This rearrangement joins TRBV18 to TRBJ2-1; tentative D call: TRBD2 (6 bases). Deletions cut 2 bases from V and 4 bases from J, with 12 bases between. Germline CDR1 KGHSH, CDR2 LQKENI. This CDR3 comprises 15 residues. The CDR3 protein is CASSPREDRYNEQFF. For the CDR3, the DNA is TGTGCCAGCTCACCAAGGGAGGACCGATACAATGAGCAGTTCTTC.

The chain uses TRBV7-2 and TRBJ2-7; 7 bases fit TRBD2. This CDR3 spans 16 amino acids. With 4 bases clipped from V and 2 bases from J, the junction kept 11 bases outside the gene matches. Per the germline V gene, CDR1 is SGHTA and CDR2 is FQGNSA. CDR3 bases: TGTGCCAGCAGCTCCAATCCGGGACTACCTACCTACGAGCAGTACTTC. This translates into CASSSNPGLPTYEQYF.

The gene calls are TRBV6-1 and TRBJ2-1; the D gene is possibly TRBD2 (5 bases). The CDR3 extends over 15 amino acids. The germline V gene encodes CDR1 MNHNS and CDR2 SASEGT. Between the trimmed V and J ends, which lost 0 bases and 4 bases, there was a span of 10 bases. DNA for the CDR3: TGTGCCAGCAGTGAAGCCGAAACGGGATACAATGAGCAGTTCTTC. This sequence encodes CASSEAETGYNEQFF.